The 12 T cell receptor beta chains below come from one sample, sequenced in a study of long-term antiretroviral therapy in people with HIV. Survey-level immunoSEQ v3.0 assays were run. Clones were sequenced by immunoSEQ multiplex PCR, and TCRdb holds only the in-frame ones, with some missing. The sample has tens of thousands of clones; around 90% are singletons. The sample was unsorted PBMCs, taken more than 5 years after starting antiretroviral therapy. Receptors originate from a woman aged 40 to 50 with HIV.

V usage is TRBV29-1 and J usage is TRBJ1-1; D perhaps matches TRBD1 (5 bases). The CDR3 is made up of 14 amino acids. V gave up 3 bases and J gave up 5 bases, with 16 bases separating them. Germline-derived CDR1 and CDR2 are SQVTM and ANQGSEA. The DNA of the CDR3 is TGCAGCGTTGAGGCCCCTGTGGGGGGGACTGAAGCTTTCTTT. It codes for CSVEAPVGGTEAFF.

This chain joins TRBV10-1 and TRBJ1-5; D unresolved. This CDR3 contains 13 residues. Trimming took off 0 bases at V and 5 bases at J, with 5 bases between the two ends. The V gene's germline CDR1 is WNHNN and CDR2 SYGVQD (reference sequence). CDR3 coding DNA: TGCGCCAGCAGTGAGTCAGGAGATCAGCCCCAGCATTTT. Protein sequence: CASSESGDQPQHF.

The chain links TRBV4-2 to TRBJ2-7, with D tentatively TRBD2 (6 bases). V was clipped by 1 base and J by 7 bases, with 11 bases between them. CDR3 length: 13 residues. CDR1 LGHNA and CDR2 YNFKEQ come from the germline V gene. CDR3 amino acids: CASSQGGNFEQYF. The DNA for the CDR3 is TGTGCCAGCAGCCAAGGCGGGAACTTTGAGCAGTACTTC.

This clone was seen once. This chain connects TRBV10-3 to TRBJ2-3; no reliable D call. The length of the CDR3 is 12 residues. Germline V gives CDR1 ENHRY, CDR2 SYGVKD. The DNA for the CDR3 is TGTTTAGGAGAAAATATCACAGATACGCAGTATTTT. Encoded protein: CLGENITDTQYF.

This chain uses TRBV14 with TRBJ1-2; tentatively, D is TRBD1 (6 bases). The CDR3 consists of 16 residues. Germline lookup yields CDR1 SGHDN and CDR2 FVKESK. V shed 0 bases and J shed 6 bases, with 17 bases lying between them. CDR3 DNA: TGTGCCAGCAGCCAAGATTGGTCCGGGACACCCAATGGCTACACCTTC. This codes for CASSQDWSGTPNGYTF.

The chain links TRBV9 to TRBJ1-1; 8 positions agree with TRBD1. Germline values: CDR1 SGDLS, CDR2 YYNGEE. This CDR3 contains 17 residues. The junction had 12 bases not matched to a gene; V was cut back by 1 base and J by 4 bases. CDR3 sequence: CASSVTPGGGGSTEAFF. CDR3 nucleotide sequence: TGTGCCAGCAGCGTAACCCCAGGGGGCGGGGGGAGCACTGAAGCTTTCTTT. Based on the CDR3 plus reference TRBV9 and TRBJ1-1, the full variable domain is DSGVTQTPKHLITATGQRVTLRCSPRSGDLSVYWYQQSLDQGLQFLIQYYNGEERAKGNILERFSAQQFPDLHSELNLSSLELGDSALYFCASSVTPGGGGSTEAFFGQGTRLTVV.

This chain links TRBV4-1 with TRBJ2-1, with 8 bases aligning to TRBD2. Germline V gene lookup returns CDR1 MGHRA and CDR2 YSYEKL. J gave up 7 bases and V 1 base, and 15 bases lay outside the gene matches. CDR3 size: 18 residues. CDR3 DNA: TGCGCCAGCAGCCAAGGGGTCCTTAGGCGGGAGCGGGGGAATGAGCAGTTCTTC. Amino acid sequence: CASSQGVLRRERGNEQFF.

The J gene is TRBJ1-4, the V gene TRBV30; D is unresolved. The CDR3 consists of 13 residues. CDR1 and CDR2 from the germline V gene are GTSNPN and SVGIG (reference sequence). V was cut by 5 bases and J by 8 bases, with 15 bases left in between. The CDR3 loop reads CAWAAGFNEKLFF. The CDR3 DNA is TGTGCCTGGGCAGCGGGCTTTAACGAAAAACTGTTTTTT.

The V gene is TRBV2, the J gene TRBJ2-3, with D possibly called TRBD1 or TRBD2 (5 bases each). Germline CDR1 and CDR2: SNHLY and FYNNEI. This CDR3 is built from 15 residues. Trimming cost V 4 bases and J 1 base, with 12 bases left between them. This CDR3 reads CASSVAGTGTDTQYF. In DNA, the CDR3 is TGTGCCAGCAGTGTAGCCGGGACGGGCACAGATACGCAGTATTTT.

This chain links TRBV10-3 with TRBJ1-2, with 9 bases matching TRBD1. CDR3 length equals 17 residues. The V segment lost 4 bases and the J segment 3 bases; nucleotides outside the gene matches: 12. Germline CDR1 is ENHRY and CDR2 is SYGVKD. The CDR3 DNA sequence: TGTGCCATCAGTGTATACCCGGGACAGGGCATAGACTATGGCTACACCTTC. Translated: CAISVYPGQGIDYGYTF.

This clone was seen once. The genes are TRBV7-9 and TRBJ2-5, with D possibly matching TRBD1 (6 bases). From germline, CDR1 is SEHNR and CDR2 FQNEAQ (reference sequence). The V end was cut by 4 bases, the J end by 2 bases, with 17 bases between. The CDR3 runs 16 residues. The CDR3 region is CASSSRDTNSQETQYF. Written as DNA, the CDR3 is TGTGCCAGCAGCTCCCGGGACACCAACTCTCAAGAGACCCAGTACTTC. Filled out from reference TRBV7-9 and TRBJ2-5, the complete variable domain reads DTGVSQNPRHKITKRGQNVTFRCDPISEHNRLYWYRQTLGQGPEFLTYFQNEAQLEKSRLLSDRFSAERPKGSFSTLEIQRTEQGDSAMYLCASSSRDTNSQETQYFGPGTRLLVL.

The genes are TRBV29-1 and TRBJ2-7; D is perhaps TRBD1 (7 bases). Germline V gives CDR1 SQVTM, CDR2 ANQGSEA. The length of the CDR3 is 13 residues. V shed 6 bases and J shed 5 bases, with 17 bases lying between them. The CDR3 DNA reads TGCAGCGTGCCGGGCGGGACAGCCGACGAGCAGTACTTC. Translation gives CSVPGGTADEQYF.